The 8 T cell receptor beta chains listed next were all sequenced from one sample in a study of blood T cell repertoires in COVID-19. Repertoires were generated with immunoSEQ multiplex PCR, while TCRdb's copy carries only in-frame clones and drops some. The top ten hold 9% to 9.5% of the sample, which has tens of thousands of clones, around 90% seen once. Sequenced material: peripheral blood. The receptors originated from a human donor in a cohort sampled during active COVID-19.

CDR3 region: CASSPGTGNQPQHF. The CDR3 DNA follows: TGCGCCAGCAGCCCGGGGACAGGGAATCAGCCCCAGCATTTT. The V and J genes are TRBV5-1 and TRBJ1-5, with TRBD1 matching over 9 bases. V gave up 4 bases and J gave up 4 bases; unmatched junction bases: 3. The CDR3 loop spans 14 amino acids. Germline V CDR1 and CDR2: SGHRS, YFSETQ.

The rearrangement joins TRBV19 to TRBJ2-2; 8 nucleotides agree with TRBD2. The germline V gene has CDR1 LNHDA and CDR2 SQIVND (reference sequence). V trimming: 3 bases; J trimming: 0 bases; junction bases outside the gene matches: 6. CDR3 length equals 17 residues. CDR3 sequence reads: CASSMVRGGSNTGELFF. For the CDR3, the DNA is TGTGCCAGTAGTATGGTTCGGGGGGGCTCGAACACCGGGGAGCTGTTTTTT.

The chain recombines TRBV5-1 with TRBJ2-2; TRBD2 matches at 7 bases. V was pared by 4 bases and J by 1 base, with 7 bases of the junction left unmatched. The CDR3 has 16 residues. Germline V gene data show CDR1 as SGHRS and CDR2 as YFSETQ. CDR3 coding DNA: TGCGCCAGCAGCCCCATTCCGGGGGGGAACACCGGGGAGCTGTTTTTT. This translates into CASSPIPGGNTGELFF.

This chain links TRBV14 with TRBJ2-2; 14 bases agree with TRBD2. The V segment lost 5 bases and the J segment 4 bases; nucleotides outside the gene matches: 3. This CDR3 has 16 residues. The germline V gene encodes CDR1 SGHDN and CDR2 FVKESK. The CDR3, as DNA: TGTGCCAGCAGCGAAGGACTAGCGGGGGGCACCGGGGAGCTGTTTTTT. Translation: CASSEGLAGGTGELFF.

The rearrangement joins TRBV5-8 to TRBJ1-6; D remains ambiguous. Germline V gene lookup returns CDR1 SGHTS and CDR2 YDEGEE. V was trimmed by 5 bases and J by 7 bases, leaving 16 bases between them. This CDR3 has 15 amino acids. The CDR3 coding sequence is TGTGCCAGCAGGCAAGACACTGCTGACAATTCACCCCTCCACTTT. Its protein product is CASRQDTADNSPLHF.

This sequence joins TRBV6-6 and TRBJ2-3; D is ambiguous. Germline CDR1 MNHNY, CDR2 SVGAGI (reference sequence). V was clipped by 5 bases and J by 1 base, with 4 bases between them. The CDR3 totals 12 residues. The chain's CDR3 is CASSGRTDTQYF. In nucleotides, the CDR3 is TGTGCCAGCAGTGGCCGCACAGATACGCAGTATTTT.

The V gene is TRBV20-1, the J gene TRBJ2-3; no clear D. Trimming shortened V by 3 bases and J by 5 bases, and 6 bases separated the two germline ends. This CDR3 has 11 amino acids. The V gene's germline CDR1 is DFQATT and CDR2 SNEGSKA (reference sequence). The CDR3 is CSARSQDTQYF. In DNA, the CDR3 is TGCAGTGCTAGGTCACAAGATACGCAGTATTTT.

The V and J genes are TRBV14 and TRBJ2-3; 9 nucleotides agree with TRBD2. Germline CDR1 and CDR2: SGHDN and FVKESK. V was clipped by 1 base and J by 6 bases; unmatched bases: 2. This CDR3 has 14 residues. Written as DNA, the CDR3 is TGTGCCAGCAGCCAAGGTCTAGCGGGGGATACGCAGTATTTT. Residues: CASSQGLAGDTQYF.